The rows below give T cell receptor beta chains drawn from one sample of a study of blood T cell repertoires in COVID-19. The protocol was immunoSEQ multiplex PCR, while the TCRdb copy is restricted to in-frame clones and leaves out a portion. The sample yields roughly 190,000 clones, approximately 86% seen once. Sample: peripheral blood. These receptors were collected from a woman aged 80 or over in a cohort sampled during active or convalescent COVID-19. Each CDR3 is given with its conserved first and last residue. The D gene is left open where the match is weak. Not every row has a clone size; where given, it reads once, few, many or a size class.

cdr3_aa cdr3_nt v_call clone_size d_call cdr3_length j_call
CASSLGRMTQYF TGTGCCAGCAGCTTAGGTAGAATGACGCAGTATTTT TRBV7-6 - - 12 TRBJ2-3
CASSLGGEGYGYTF TGCGCCAGCAGCCTAGGGGGCGAGGGCTATGGCTACACCTTC TRBV5-1 - TRBD1 14 TRBJ1-2
CASRGGQGNSNYGYTF TGCGCCAGCAGGGGGGGGCAGGGGAATTCTAACTATGGCTACACCTTC TRBV10-2 - - 16 TRBJ1-2
CASSDRYGYTF TGTGCCAGCAGTGACAGATATGGCTACACCTTC TRBV6-1 - - 11 TRBJ1-2
CASSLRVGSVGELFF TGTGCCAGCAGCTTACGGGTTGGGTCGGTCGGGGAGCTGTTTTTT TRBV7-8 - - 15 TRBJ2-2
CASRPDRGNYGYTF TGTGCCAGTAGGCCTGACAGGGGGAACTATGGCTACACCTTC TRBV19 - TRBD1 14 TRBJ1-2
CASSGQGNTIYF TGTGCCAGCAGCGGACAAGGAAACACCATATATTTT TRBV6-2/TRBV6-3 - - 12 TRBJ1-3
CASERGGSYNEQFF TGTGCCAGTGAACGGGGGGGCTCCTACAATGAGCAGTTCTTC TRBV28 - TRBD2 14 TRBJ2-1
CASSIRTGVGGDEQFF TGTGCCAGTAGTATAAGGACGGGAGTGGGGGGGGATGAGCAGTTCTTC TRBV19 - TRBD2 16 TRBJ2-1
CASSGYRDPYEQYF TGTGCCAGCAGTGGGTACAGGGATCCCTACGAGCAGTACTTC TRBV25-1 - - 14 TRBJ2-7
CASSPPGLAAYQETQYF TGTGCCAGCTCACCACCGGGACTAGCGGCGTACCAAGAGACCCAGTACTTC TRBV18 - TRBD2 17 TRBJ2-5
CASSRQVGALGEKLFF TGTGCCAGTAGTCGACAGGTGGGGGCACTCGGTGAAAAACTGTTTTTT TRBV19 few - 16 TRBJ1-4
CAWSVRKGTGVNQPQHF TGTGCCTGGAGTGTACGTAAAGGGACGGGGGTCAATCAGCCCCAGCATTTT TRBV30 - - 17 TRBJ1-5
CASSPGVGSGANVLTF TGCGCCAGCAGCCCGGGGGTTGGCTCTGGGGCCAACGTCCTGACTTTC TRBV10-1 - - 16 TRBJ2-6
CASSIMGGSQPQHF TGTGCCAGTAGTATTATGGGAGGCTCACAGCCCCAGCATTTT TRBV19 - - 14 TRBJ1-5
CASSELRQGNSPLHF TGTGCCAGCAGTGAACTCAGACAGGGTAATTCACCCCTCCACTTT TRBV2 - TRBD1 15 TRBJ1-6
CASSWSGTGNTGELFF TGTGCCAGCAGCTGGTCGGGGACAGGGAACACCGGGGAGCTGTTTTTT TRBV7-9 - TRBD1 16 TRBJ2-2
CASSLGRTALLKLFF TGTGCCAGTAGTTTGGGTCGGACAGCGCTACTAAAACTGTTTTTT TRBV19 once - 15 TRBJ1-4
CASTWGLDQPQHF TGTGCCAGCACATGGGGGCTGGATCAGCCCCAGCATTTT TRBV12-3/TRBV12-4 - - 13 TRBJ1-5
CAWRSAGLGNQPQHF TGTGCCTGGAGATCGGCGGGACTCGGCAATCAGCCCCAGCATTTT TRBV30 - - 15 TRBJ1-5
CASSWGLAGETQYF TGTGCCAGCAGCTGGGGACTAGCGGGAGAGACCCAGTACTTC TRBV7-9 once TRBD2 14 TRBJ2-5
CAWSETGIDEKLFF TGTGCCTGGTCAGAGACAGGGATTGATGAAAAACTGTTTTTT TRBV30 - TRBD1 14 TRBJ1-4
CASSQGTGGQPQHF TGTGCCAGTAGCCAAGGGACAGGGGGTCAGCCCCAGCATTTT TRBV19 - TRBD1 14 TRBJ1-5
CASSLGSAVDYGYTF TGTGCCAGCAGCTTAGGCTCGGCGGTGGACTATGGCTACACCTTC TRBV7-9 - - 15 TRBJ1-2
CASSLGRSGNTIYF TGTGCCAGCAGTCTGGGCCGCTCTGGAAACACCATATATTTT TRBV28 - - 14 TRBJ1-3
CASSPGGWTEAFF TGTGCCAGCAGCCCGGGGGGTTGGACTGAAGCTTTCTTT TRBV27 - - 13 TRBJ1-1
CASSLEAYIQYF TGTGCCAGCAGTTTAGAAGCGTACATTCAGTACTTC TRBV12-3/TRBV12-4 - - 12 TRBJ2-4
CASSSRGGNTEAFF TGTGCCAGCAGCTCACGAGGGGGGAACACTGAAGCTTTCTTT TRBV9 - - 14 TRBJ1-1
CASSQVRGSQSPLHF TGCGCCAGCAGCCAAGTTCGAGGGTCTCAATCACCCCTCCACTTT TRBV4-3 - - 15 TRBJ1-6
CAIRGDTTGTEAFF TGTGCCATCAGAGGGGACACCACTGGTACCGAAGCTTTCTTT TRBV10-3 - - 14 TRBJ1-1
CASSPGQGTNTEAFF TGTGCCAGCAGTCCCGGACAGGGAACGAACACTGAAGCTTTCTTT TRBV6-5 - TRBD1 15 TRBJ1-1
CASSPEGAMSDEQYF TGCGCCAGCAGTCCCGAGGGGGCTATGAGTGACGAGCAGTACTTC TRBV5-1 once TRBD1 15 TRBJ2-7
CASNRGWGSYGYTF TGCGCCAGCAACCGGGGTTGGGGTTCCTATGGCTACACCTTC TRBV5-1 - - 14 TRBJ1-2
CASSMSARGNSPLHF TGTGCCAGTAGTATGAGTGCCAGGGGTAATTCACCCCTCCACTTT TRBV19 once - 15 TRBJ1-6
CASSLYYSTEAFF TGTGCCAGCAGCTTATATTACAGCACCGAAGCTTTCTTT TRBV11-2 - - 13 TRBJ1-1
CAASSGAYYGYTF TGTGCTGCCAGCTCAGGGGCCTACTATGGCTACACCTTC TRBV12-3/TRBV12-4 - - 13 TRBJ1-2
CSVEDLPFGTGYGYTF TGCAGCGTTGAAGATCTTCCATTTGGGACAGGGTATGGCTACACCTTC TRBV29-1 - TRBD1 16 TRBJ1-2
CASSLVLAGGPYEQYF TGTGCCAGCAGCTTAGTACTAGCGGGGGGGCCCTACGAGCAGTACTTC TRBV11-2 - TRBD2 16 TRBJ2-7
CASSITGSSGNTIYF TGTGCCAGTAGTATTACAGGGAGCTCTGGAAACACCATATATTTT TRBV19 - - 15 TRBJ1-3
CASSPHGQGNSPLHF TGTGCCAGCAGCCCGCATGGACAGGGAAATTCACCCCTCCACTTT TRBV7-2 - TRBD1 15 TRBJ1-6